What follows are 25 T cell receptor beta chains derived from one specimen sequenced in a study of blood T cell repertoires in COVID-19. TCRdb's copy holds only in-frame clones and misses some; the assay was immunoSEQ multiplex PCR. The sample has approximately 250,000 clones, roughly 87% seen once. Sequencing was performed on PBMCs or T cells enriched from blood (not recorded which). These receptors came from a young woman who had recovered from COVID-19.

The chain combines TRBV10-3 with TRBJ1-4, with a tentative D call TRBD1 (5 bases). CDR1 is ENHRY, CDR2 SYGVKD, per germline. The CDR3 sequence is 14 residues long. Trimming removed 6 bases at V and 4 bases at J, with 12 bases between. CDR3 residues: CAIRSGGRNEKLFF. For the CDR3, the DNA is TGTGCCATCAGATCCGGGGGTCGTAATGAAAAACTGTTTTTT.

The rearrangement uses TRBV3-1 (or the pseudogene TRBV3-2) and TRBJ2-7; D may be TRBD2 (6 bases). Germline CDR1 LGHDT, CDR2 YNNKEL (reference sequence). V lost 5 bases, J lost 1 base, and 21 bases lay in between. The CDR3 runs 17 residues. This CDR3 is CASSTLPEQDYSYEQYF. In DNA form, the CDR3 reads TGTGCCAGCAGCACCCTACCGGAACAGGACTATTCCTACGAGCAGTACTTC.

CDR3 amino acids: CASTTNPSGSSHEQYF. The CDR3 region has the DNA TGTGCCAGCACCACTAACCCAAGCGGGAGTTCCCACGAGCAGTACTTC. This sequence joins TRBV27 and TRBJ2-7, with TRBD2 matching over 8 bases. J lost 5 bases, V lost 7 bases, and 16 bases had no gene match. The CDR3 has 16 amino acids. The germline gives CDR1 MNHEY, CDR2 SMNVEV (reference sequence).

The rearrangement uses TRBV4-3 and TRBJ1-2; 8 positions match TRBD1. Germline V CDR1 and CDR2: LGHNA, YSLEER. Trimming took 0 bases from V and 5 from J; bases not matched to a gene: 11. The CDR3 has 17 residues. CDR3 sequence reads: CASSQELLTGGRYGYTF. CDR3 DNA: TGCGCCAGCAGCCAAGAACTCCTAACAGGGGGAAGGTATGGCTACACCTTC.

V gene TRBV28 combines with J gene TRBJ2-7; 7 nucleotides match TRBD2. V lost 7 bases, J lost 6 bases, and 6 bases stayed unmatched. This CDR3 has 12 residues. Germline CDR1 is MDHEN and CDR2 is SYDVKM. The CDR3 region is CASTSREVEQYF. For the CDR3, the DNA is TGTGCCAGCACCAGTCGGGAGGTCGAGCAGTACTTC.

The J gene is TRBJ1-1, the V gene TRBV30, with 7 bases aligning to TRBD1. The junction had 10 bases not matched to a gene; V was cut back by 7 bases and J by 2 bases. The germline gives CDR1 GTSNPN, CDR2 SVGIG (reference sequence). CDR3 length: 14 amino acids. The CDR3 spells CAFYQGDGNTEAFF. As DNA, the CDR3 is TGTGCCTTTTATCAGGGGGATGGAAACACTGAAGCTTTCTTT.

The chain couples TRBV19 to TRBJ2-3; 12 bases align to TRBD2. The CDR3 has 18 amino acids. V lost 3 bases, J lost 3 bases, and 10 bases stayed unmatched. Germline-derived CDR1 and CDR2 are LNHDA and SQIVND (reference sequence). The CDR3: CASSIRALAGGPTDTQYF. CDR3 nucleotides: TGTGCCAGTAGTATTAGGGCCCTAGCGGGAGGGCCGACAGATACGCAGTATTTT.

In its sample, this clone was seen once. The rearrangement links TRBV3-1 (or the pseudogene TRBV3-2) to TRBJ2-3, with 9 nucleotides matching TRBD2. After removal of 2 bases from V and 4 bases from J, the junction contained 7 bases not matched to a gene. Germline assignment: CDR1 LGHDT and CDR2 YNNKEL (reference sequence). This CDR3 has 16 residues. The CDR3 DNA follows: TGTGCCAGCAGCCAACTTTCTAGCGGGACCGCAGATACGCAGTATTTT. This sequence encodes CASSQLSSGTADTQYF.

The chain is built from TRBV9 and TRBJ2-2; D might be TRBD1 (6 bases). V was shortened by 2 bases and J by 2 bases, with 10 bases between the two germline ends. Germline assignment: CDR1 SGDLS and CDR2 YYNGEE. The CDR3 consists of 15 residues. Here the CDR3 reads CASSVLDSNTGELFF. The CDR3, as DNA: TGTGCCAGCAGCGTCTTGGACAGCAACACCGGGGAGCTGTTTTTT.

The V gene is TRBV5-1, the J gene TRBJ2-3, with a possible D match to TRBD1 (6 bases). Trimming removed 4 bases at V and 1 base at J, with 13 bases between. From germline, CDR1 is SGHRS and CDR2 YFSETQ. The CDR3 is made up of 15 amino acids. CDR3 bases: TGCGCCAGCAGCACCGACCCAGGGGGCACAGATACGCAGTATTTT. Translated, it gives CASSTDPGGTDTQYF.

The chain has TRBV7-8 and TRBJ2-7; D unclear. The CDR3 length is 13 residues. CDR1 and CDR2 from the germline V gene are SGHVS and FQNEAQ. V gave up 5 bases and J gave up 6 bases, with 14 bases separating them. This chain's CDR3 is CASSLRLPIEQYF. The CDR3 bases are TGTGCCAGCAGCCTCAGACTGCCTATCGAGCAGTACTTC. Filled out from reference TRBV7-8 and TRBJ2-7, the complete variable domain reads GAGVSQSPRYKVAKRGQDVALRCDPISGHVSLFWYQQALGQGPEFLTYFQNEAQLDKSGLPSDRFFAERPEGSVSTLKIQRTQQEDSAVYLCASSLRLPIEQYFGPGTRLTVT.

The rearrangement links TRBV5-1 to TRBJ1-1; a weak D match, TRBD1 (5 bases). Trimming shortened V by 0 bases and J by 1 base, and 10 bases separated the two germline ends. Germline V lookup: CDR1 SGHRS, CDR2 YFSETQ. The CDR3 consists of 15 residues. CDR3 in DNA: TGCGCCAGCAGCTTGGCTGGGGCTCGGAACACTGAAGCTTTCTTT. Residues: CASSLAGARNTEAFF.

This clone has a single count. The chain couples TRBV5-6 to TRBJ2-7; TRBD2 agrees at 7 bases. The ends lost 3 bases at V and 0 bases at J; junction bases unmatched: 18. The CDR3 is made up of 19 amino acids. CDR1 and CDR2 from the germline V gene are SGHDT and YYEEEE. CDR3: CASSSYLGGGALSSYEQYF. The CDR3 DNA is TGTGCCAGCAGCTCTTATTTAGGCGGGGGTGCACTGAGCTCCTACGAGCAGTACTTC.

The chain recombines TRBV29-1 with TRBJ1-2; D is uncertain. In germline, CDR1 is SQVTM, CDR2 ANQGSEA. The CDR3 runs to 15 residues. Trimming stripped 4 bases from V and 3 bases from J, with 18 bases between. CDR3 loop: CSVVVVRTDYYGYTF. The CDR3 DNA reads TGCAGCGTTGTTGTTGTGAGGACGGACTACTATGGCTACACCTTC.

V is TRBV9 and J is TRBJ1-6; possibly TRBD1 for D (5 bases). CDR1 and CDR2 from the germline V gene are SGDLS and YYNGEE. With 4 bases removed from V and 8 bases from J, the gap between germline ends came to 16 bases. The CDR3 loop spans 15 amino acids. CDR3 protein: CASSSWTSKDSPLHF. In DNA form, the CDR3 reads TGTGCCAGCAGCTCTTGGACATCGAAGGATTCACCCCTCCACTTT.

V and J are TRBV5-5 and TRBJ1-4; D is possibly TRBD1 (6 bases). Germline CDR1 reads SGHKS; CDR2 reads YYEKEE (reference sequence). CDR3 length equals 14 residues. The ends were cut back, 1 base at V and 4 bases at J, with 8 bases in the middle. CDR3: CASSLTGSNEKLFF. CDR3 nucleotide sequence: TGTGCCAGCAGCTTGACAGGGAGTAATGAAAAACTGTTTTTT.

CDR3: CASSRQGAQTSPLHF. DNA for the CDR3: TGTGCCAGCAGCAGGCAGGGGGCGCAAACTTCACCCCTCCACTTT. The rearrangement uses TRBV9 and TRBJ1-6, with 8 bases aligning to TRBD1. The CDR3 runs 15 residues. The germline CDR1 and CDR2 sequences are SGDLS and YYNGEE. Trimming cost V 4 bases and J 9 bases; bases outside gene matches: 9.

This sequence joins TRBV19 and TRBJ1-6, with 10 bases that match TRBD1. The V and J ends lost 3 bases and 6 bases, in that order; junction bases with no gene match: 8. This CDR3 spans 17 amino acids. Germline V CDR1 and CDR2: LNHDA, SQIVND (reference sequence). In DNA, the CDR3 is TGTGCCAGTAGTATGCTGGGACAGGGGATGGGTAATTCACCCCTCCACTTT. Translated: CASSMLGQGMGNSPLHF.

The rearrangement joins TRBV2 to TRBJ2-2; D possibly corresponds to TRBD2 (5 bases). Germline V gene data show CDR1 as SNHLY and CDR2 as FYNNEI. V gave up 5 bases and J gave up 5 bases, with 15 bases separating them. CDR3 length: 15 amino acids. The CDR3: CASSIEGPGTGELFF. In nucleotides, the CDR3 is TGTGCCAGCAGTATTGAGGGCCCGGGGACCGGGGAGCTGTTTTTT.

The rearrangement joins TRBV27 to TRBJ2-1; possible D gene TRBD1, 7 bases. V was clipped by 0 bases and J by 7 bases, with 16 bases between them. Per germline, CDR1 MNHEY and CDR2 SMNVEV (reference sequence). The CDR3 loop spans 16 amino acids. Here the CDR3 reads CASSLSRGAGRNEQFF. Here the CDR3 DNA reads TGTGCCAGCAGTTTATCCAGGGGGGCTGGGAGGAATGAGCAGTTCTTC.

This clone occurred once. This rearrangement joins TRBV24-1 to TRBJ2-7; 9 bases line up with TRBD1. This CDR3 comprises 15 residues. Germline assignment: CDR1 KGHDR and CDR2 SFDVKD. The V gene end was trimmed by 5 bases and the J gene end by 2 bases; junction bases not matched to a gene: 6. CDR3 coding DNA: TGTGCCACCAGTGGGGGACAGGGTAGAACCTACGAGCAGTACTTC. It is translated as CATSGGQGRTYEQYF.

This chain links TRBV4-3 with TRBJ1-6; D ambiguous. The length of the CDR3 is 13 residues. The V end was cut by 4 bases, the J end by 9 bases, with 10 bases between. CDR1 LGHNA and CDR2 YSLEER come from the germline V gene. The CDR3, as DNA: TGCGCCAGCAGCCCCCTCTTAATTTCACCCCTCCACTTT. Its translation is CASSPLLISPLHF.

This clone was found once. The rearrangement links TRBV10-3 to TRBJ2-2; TRBD1 matches at 8 bases. CDR1 and CDR2 from the germline V gene are ENHRY and SYGVKD. The CDR3 extends over 11 amino acids. The J segment lost 6 bases and the V segment lost 11 bases, leaving 2 bases of the junction unmatched. DNA for the CDR3: TGTGCCGTGACAGGGGCCGGGGAGCTGTTTTTT. This encodes CAVTGAGELFF.

V and J are TRBV2 and TRBJ1-6, with D possibly matching TRBD1 (6 bases). Germline V gene sequence: CDR1 SNHLY, CDR2 FYNNEI. Between the trimmed V and J ends, which lost 6 bases and 10 bases, there was a span of 19 bases. There are 15 residues in the CDR3. CDR3 loop: CASSRDKLGHSPLHF. CDR3 sequence (DNA): TGTGCCAGCAGCCGGGACAAATTAGGACACTCACCCCTCCACTTT.

V usage is TRBV27 and J usage is TRBJ2-1; 9 bases are shared with TRBD1. Germline loops: CDR1 MNHEY, CDR2 SMNVEV (reference sequence). The CDR3 is made up of 18 amino acids. The trim removed 2 bases at V and 5 bases at J, leaving 13 bases unmatched. The CDR3 coding sequence is TGTGCCAGCAGTTTACGGGCCCACAGGGGGCTTCCTGACAATGAGCAGTTCTTC. It specifies CASSLRAHRGLPDNEQFF.